This T cell receptor (beta chain) was recovered during a study of CD4 T cells in relation to SARS-CoV-2 and coronaviruses. Study as a whole: TCR beta CDR3s were sequenced after roughly ten-day antigen culture of PBMCs.

This clone has more than one count but fewer than ten. Its matching antigen is unknown. Before the COVID-19 pandemic, during about 2011-2019, CD4+ T cells were taken from unexposed donors. Isolation of CD4+ T cells took place after nine to ten days in culture. Unexposed-donor CD4+ T cells were probed with SARS-CoV-2 S/N and four cold-coronavirus spikes, cells permitting. Germline CDR1 and CDR2: SNHLY and FYNNEI. V shed 7 bases and J shed 0 bases, with 14 bases lying between them. CDR3 length equals 15 residues. Here immunoSEQ multiplex PCR was the method, and the copy in TCRdb shows in-frame clones only, minus some. The sample lists fewer than 20,000 clones, 65% to 80% occurring once.

Sequences were obtained from CD4+ T cells from PBMCs, cultured in vitro. This receptor was obtained from a human donor in good health. The chain couples TRBV2 to TRBJ2-3; a weak D match, TRBD2 (6 bases). CDR3 DNA sequence: TGTGCCAGCATTCAATCTAGCGCTAGCACAGATACGCAGTATTTT. This encodes CASIQSSASTDTQYF.